The 4 T cell receptor beta chains below were found in one sample sequenced in a study of cytomegalovirus exposure and HLA in healthy donors. Vbeta (60) and Jbeta (13) primers were used in the PCR. Sequenced by immunoSEQ multiplex PCR; TCRdb stores in-frame clones only, minus some. The table includes about 84,000 clones, less than 80% detected once. Source material: PBMCs. These receptors all come from a woman in her 40s in good health and CMV-seropositive.

J is TRBJ1-2 and V is TRBV10-3; 9 bases are a match to TRBD1. Losses at the gene ends were 6 bases for V and 2 bases for J; bases not matched to a gene: 7. The CDR3 is 15 amino acids. The germline V gene encodes CDR1 ENHRY and CDR2 SYGVKD. The CDR3 here is CAIRDRTGENYGYTF. The CDR3 nucleotides are TGTGCCATCAGGGATAGGACAGGGGAAAACTATGGCTACACCTTC.

This chain connects TRBV18 to TRBJ1-4, with 8 bases lining up with TRBD1. The CDR3 consists of 15 residues. Germline V gives CDR1 KGHSH, CDR2 LQKENI. Germline trimming cut 1 base from V and 5 bases from J; bases unmatched to any gene: 3. This chain's CDR3 is CASSPRTGINEKLFF. CDR3 sequence (DNA): TGTGCCAGCTCACCACGGACAGGGATAAATGAAAAACTGTTTTTT. The full variable domain, in which reference TRBV18 and TRBJ1-4 provide the parts outside the CDR3, is NAGVMQNPRHLVRRRGQEARLRCSPMKGHSHVYWYRQLPEEGLKFMVYLQKENIIDESGMPKERFSAEFPKEGPSILRIQQVVRGDSAAYFCASSPRTGINEKLFFGSGTQLSVL.

The chain links TRBV19 to TRBJ1-5; D is possibly TRBD1 (6 bases). V lost 1 base and J 7 bases, leaving 14 bases between the germline ends. Germline values: CDR1 LNHDA, CDR2 SQIVND (reference sequence). The CDR3 covers 15 residues. CDR3 bases: TGTGCCAGTAGTATAGTCCAGGGGTCAGGGCAGCCCCAGCATTTT. Translation gives CASSIVQGSGQPQHF.

The chain employs TRBV10-3 and TRBJ1-1; 9 bases fit TRBD1. With V trimmed by 6 bases and J by 5 bases, 7 bases remained unmatched. The germline gives CDR1 ENHRY, CDR2 SYGVKD. The CDR3 is made up of 14 amino acids. Here the CDR3 reads CAIRTGGAETEAFF. CDR3 DNA sequence: TGTGCCATCAGAACAGGGGGCGCGGAAACTGAAGCTTTCTTT.